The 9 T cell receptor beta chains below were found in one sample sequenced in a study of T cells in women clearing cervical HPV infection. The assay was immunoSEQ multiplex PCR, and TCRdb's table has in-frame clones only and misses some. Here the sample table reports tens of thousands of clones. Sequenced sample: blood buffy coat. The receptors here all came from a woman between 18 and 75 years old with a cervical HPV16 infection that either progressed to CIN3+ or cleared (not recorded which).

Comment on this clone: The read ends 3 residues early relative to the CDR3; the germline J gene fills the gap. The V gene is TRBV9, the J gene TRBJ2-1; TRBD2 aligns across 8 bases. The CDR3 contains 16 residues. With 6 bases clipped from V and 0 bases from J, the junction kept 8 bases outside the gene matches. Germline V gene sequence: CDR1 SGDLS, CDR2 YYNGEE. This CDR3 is CASTPPGTSSYNEQFF. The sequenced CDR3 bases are TGTGCCAGCACCCCTCCTGGGACTAGCTCCTACAATGAG.

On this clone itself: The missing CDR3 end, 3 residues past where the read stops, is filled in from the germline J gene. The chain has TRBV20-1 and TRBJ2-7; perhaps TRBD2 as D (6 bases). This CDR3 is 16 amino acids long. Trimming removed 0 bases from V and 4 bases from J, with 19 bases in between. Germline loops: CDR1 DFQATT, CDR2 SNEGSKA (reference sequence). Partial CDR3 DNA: TGCAGTGCTAGAGATCCTCATAGCGGAACCACTTACGAG. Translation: CSARDPHSGTTYE. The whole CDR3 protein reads CSARDPHSGTTYEQYF.

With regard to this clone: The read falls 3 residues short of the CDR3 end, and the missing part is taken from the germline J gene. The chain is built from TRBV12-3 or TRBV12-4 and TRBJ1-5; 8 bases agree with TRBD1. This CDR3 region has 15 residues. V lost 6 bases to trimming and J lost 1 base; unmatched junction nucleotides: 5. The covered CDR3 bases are TGTGCCAGCAGGTGGACAGGGACGAGCAATCAGCCC. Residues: CASRWTGTSNQP. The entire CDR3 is CASRWTGTSNQPQHF.

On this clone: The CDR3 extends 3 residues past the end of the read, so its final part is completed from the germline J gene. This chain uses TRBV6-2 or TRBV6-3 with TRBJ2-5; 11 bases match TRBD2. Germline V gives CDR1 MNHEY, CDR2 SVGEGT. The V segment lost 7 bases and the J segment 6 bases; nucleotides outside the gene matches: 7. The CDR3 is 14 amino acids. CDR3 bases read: TGTGCCAGCAACATGGGACTAGCGGCGAAGACC. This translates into CASNMGLAAKT. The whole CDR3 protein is CASNMGLAAKTQYF.

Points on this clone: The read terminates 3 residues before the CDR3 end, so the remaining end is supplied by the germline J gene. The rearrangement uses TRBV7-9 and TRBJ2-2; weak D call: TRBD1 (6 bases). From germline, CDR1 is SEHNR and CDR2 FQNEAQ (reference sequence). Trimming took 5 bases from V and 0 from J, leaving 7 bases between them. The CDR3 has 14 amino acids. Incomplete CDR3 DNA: TGTGCCAGCAGCCACAGGGCGAACACCGGGGAG. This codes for CASSHRANTGE. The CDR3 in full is CASSHRANTGELFF.

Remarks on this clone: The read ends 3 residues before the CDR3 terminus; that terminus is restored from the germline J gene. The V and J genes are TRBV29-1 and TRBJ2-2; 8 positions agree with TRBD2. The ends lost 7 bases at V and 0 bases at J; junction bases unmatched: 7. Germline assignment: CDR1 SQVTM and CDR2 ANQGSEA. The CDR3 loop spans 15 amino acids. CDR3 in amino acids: CSAIAGTSNTGELFF. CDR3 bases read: TGCAGCGCTATAGCGGGGACCTCGAACACCGGGGAG.

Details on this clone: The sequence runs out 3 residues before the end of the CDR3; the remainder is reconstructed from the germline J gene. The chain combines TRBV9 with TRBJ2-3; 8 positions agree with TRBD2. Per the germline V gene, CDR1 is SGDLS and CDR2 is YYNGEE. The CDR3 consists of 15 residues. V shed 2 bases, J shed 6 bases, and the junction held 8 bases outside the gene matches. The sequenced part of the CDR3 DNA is TGTGCCAGCAGCGTCTCAGCGGGGGCGGAGGATACG. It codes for CASSVSAGAEDT. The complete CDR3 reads CASSVSAGAEDTQYF.

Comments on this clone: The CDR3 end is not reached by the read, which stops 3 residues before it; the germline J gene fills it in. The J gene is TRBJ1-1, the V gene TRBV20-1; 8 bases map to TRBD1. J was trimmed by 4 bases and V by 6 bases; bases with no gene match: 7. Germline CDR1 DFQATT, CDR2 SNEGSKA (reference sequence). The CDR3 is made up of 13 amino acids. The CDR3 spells CSARDRSPTEAFF. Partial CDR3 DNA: TGCAGTGCGCGGGACAGGTCTCCCACTGAA.

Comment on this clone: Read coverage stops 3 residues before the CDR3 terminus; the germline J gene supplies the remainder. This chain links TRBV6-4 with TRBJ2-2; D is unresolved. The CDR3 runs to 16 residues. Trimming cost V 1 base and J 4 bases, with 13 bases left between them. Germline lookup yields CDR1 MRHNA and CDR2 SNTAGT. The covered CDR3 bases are TGTGCCAGCAGTGACTTCCCCCCCCGTTCCACCGGGGAG. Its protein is CASSDFPPRSTGE. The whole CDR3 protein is CASSDFPPRSTGELFF.